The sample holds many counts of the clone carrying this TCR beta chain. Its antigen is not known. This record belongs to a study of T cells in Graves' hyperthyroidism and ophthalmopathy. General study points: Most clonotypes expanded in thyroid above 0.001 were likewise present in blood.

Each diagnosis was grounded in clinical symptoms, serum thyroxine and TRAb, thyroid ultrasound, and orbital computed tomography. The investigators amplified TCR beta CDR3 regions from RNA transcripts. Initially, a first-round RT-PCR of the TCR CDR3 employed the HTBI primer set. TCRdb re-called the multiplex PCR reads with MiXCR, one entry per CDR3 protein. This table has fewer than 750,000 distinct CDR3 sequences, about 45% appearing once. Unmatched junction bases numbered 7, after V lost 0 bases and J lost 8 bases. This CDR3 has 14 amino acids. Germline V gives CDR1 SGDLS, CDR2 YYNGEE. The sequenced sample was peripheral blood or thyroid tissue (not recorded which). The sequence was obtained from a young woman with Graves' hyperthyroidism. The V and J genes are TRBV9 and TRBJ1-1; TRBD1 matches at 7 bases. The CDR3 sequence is CASSVAYRGAEAFF. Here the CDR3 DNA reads TGTGCCAGCAGCGTAGCTTACAGGGGCGCGGAAGCTTTCTTT. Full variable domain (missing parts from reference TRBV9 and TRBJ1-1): DSGVTQTPKHLITATGQRVTLRCSPRSGDLSVYWYQQSLDQGLQFLIQYYNGEERAKGNILERFSAQQFPDLHSELNLSSLELGDSALYFCASSVAYRGAEAFFGQGTRLTVV.